The text below deals with one TCR beta chain. Its antigen remains unknown. The read halts 3 residues ahead of the CDR3 end, with the missing end drawn from the germline J gene. This table comes from immunoSEQ multiplex PCR, and its TCRdb copy is limited to in-frame clones, with some not included. The sample has about 15,000 clones; the top ten hold over 8.5%. After removal of 10 bases from V and 2 bases from J, the junction contained 13 bases not matched to a gene. Germline V gene data show CDR1 as SGHTA and CDR2 as FQGNSA. This CDR3 comprises 15 residues. The entry originates in a study of T cells in women clearing cervical HPV infection. Study results and caveats: TRBV6-7 relative abundance averaged approximately 0.11% in cases and 0.15% to 0.2% in controls.

All donors had a single incident cervical HPV16 infection, not prevalent. The sample consisted of blood buffy coat. This sequence originates from a woman between 18 and 70 years old with a cervical HPV16 infection that either progressed to CIN3+ or cleared (not recorded which). This chain uses TRBV7-2 with TRBJ2-7; TRBD1 aligns across 8 bases. CDR3 region: CATMSLGQGTYEQYF. The DNA read from the CDR3 is TGTGCCACCATGTCTCTTGGACAGGGAACCTACGAG. Drawing the rest from reference TRBV7-2 and TRBJ2-7, the complete variable domain is GAGVSQSPSNKVTEKGKDVELRCDPISGHTALYWYRQSLGQGLEFLIYFQGNSAPDKSGLPSDRFSAERTGGSVSTLTIQRTQQEDSAVYLCATMSLGQGTYEQYFGPGTRLTVT.